The rows below give T cell receptor beta chains drawn from one sample of a study of CD8+ T cells in alopecia areata. Assay used: immunoSEQ multiplex PCR; TCRdb lists only in-frame clones, some missing. The sample lists around 190,000 clones, 50% to 75% occurring once. Sequenced here: CD4+ T cells sorted from blood, sampled at week 4, from a patient treated with tofacitinib. The receptor source for this set is a human donor with alopecia areata. CDR3s include the opening cysteine and the closing phenylalanine or tryptophan. Each record gives: V gene, D gene, J gene, clone size, CDR3 protein, CDR3 DNA. The D gene is left open where the match is weak. Some rows mark clone size as missing; the rest say once, few, many or name a class of expanded clone.

>TRBV29-1|NA|TRBJ2-2|NA
CSVVQGPTGELFF
TGCAGCGTTGTTCAGGGTCCGACCGGGGAGCTGTTTTTT
>TRBV20-1|NA|TRBJ2-7|NA
CSAQGVEQYF
TGCAGTGCCCAAGGCGTCGAGCAGTACTTC
>TRBV7-7|NA|TRBJ2-5|few
CASSDGAFGETQYF
TGTGCTAGCAGTGACGGGGCTTTTGGAGAGACCCAGTACTTC
>TRBV7-2|TRBD1|TRBJ2-5|once
CASSFGDRAQETQYF
TGTGCCAGCAGCTTCGGGGACAGGGCTCAAGAGACCCAGTACTTC
>TRBV30|TRBD1|TRBJ1-1|NA
CAWSVTGGRTEAFF
TGTGCCTGGAGTGTGACAGGGGGGAGGACTGAAGCTTTCTTT
>TRBV2|NA|TRBJ2-4|once
CASSVAELVDQYF
TGTGCCAGCAGTGTTGCGGAGTTAGTTGATCAGTACTTC
>TRBV7-2|NA|TRBJ2-7|NA
CASSSGQTLKYYEQYF
TGTGCCAGCAGCAGCGGACAGACCCTAAAGTACTACGAGCAGTACTTC
>TRBV5-6|TRBD2|TRBJ2-5|NA
CASSFSGGAQETQYF
TGTGCCAGCAGTTTTAGCGGGGGGGCCCAAGAGACCCAGTACTTC
>TRBV29-1|NA|TRBJ1-4|NA
CSSQAGLDEKLFF
TGCAGCTCCCAGGCAGGGCTAGACGAAAAACTGTTTTTT
>TRBV14|NA|TRBJ1-6|NA
CASSQASVKNSPLHF
TGTGCCAGCAGCCAAGCTTCTGTTAAAAATTCACCCCTCCACTTT
>TRBV4-3|NA|TRBJ2-2|many
CASSHPTGRNTGELFF
TGCGCCAGCAGCCATCCAACCGGGCGGAACACCGGGGAGCTGTTTTTT
>TRBV7-2|NA|TRBJ2-1|few
CASTTVVGRTFF
TGTGCCAGCACCACCGTAGTCGGGCGAACGTTCTTC
>TRBV7-9|NA|TRBJ2-1|few
CASSLATGLNEQFF
TGTGCCAGCAGCTTAGCAACGGGGCTCAATGAGCAGTTCTTC
>TRBV9|NA|TRBJ2-3|NA
CASSVDDRSYSTDTQYF
TGTGCCAGCAGCGTAGATGATAGATCTTATAGCACAGATACGCAGTATTTT
>TRBV11-2|TRBD1|TRBJ2-5|NA
CASSQQGVQETQYF
TGTGCCAGCAGCCAACAGGGGGTCCAAGAGACCCAGTACTTC
>TRBV5-4|TRBD1|TRBJ2-5|NA
CAIRDREAETQYF
TGTGCCATCCGGGACAGGGAAGCAGAGACCCAGTACTTC
>TRBV5-1|NA|TRBJ1-1|NA
CASSSRDKDMNTEAFF
TGCGCCAGCAGCTCCCGGGACAAGGATATGAACACTGAAGCTTTCTTT
>TRBV18|NA|TRBJ2-1|NA
CASSQMDEQFF
TGTGCCAGCTCACAAATGGACGAGCAGTTCTTC
>TRBV5-6|NA|TRBJ1-2|NA
CASSLFPPELNYGYTF
TGTGCCAGCAGCCTATTTCCCCCAGAACTTAACTATGGCTACACCTTC
>TRBV11-2|NA|TRBJ2-2|few
CASSPVRNTGELFF
TGTGCCAGCAGCCCTGTAAGGAACACCGGGGAGCTGTTTTTT
>TRBV2|TRBD2|TRBJ2-5|once
CASSERAGETQYF
TGTGCCAGCAGTGAACGAGCGGGGGAGACCCAGTACTTC
>TRBV10-3|NA|TRBJ1-5|few
CAIRSNGDQPQHF
TGTGCCATCAGGTCAAACGGGGATCAGCCCCAGCATTTT
>TRBV4-3|NA|TRBJ2-2|NA
CASSQETNTGELFF
TGCGCCAGCAGCCAAGAAACGAACACCGGGGAGCTGTTTTTT
>TRBV30|NA|TRBJ2-5|NA
CAWSPGDETQYF
TGTGCCTGGAGTCCCGGGGATGAGACCCAGTACTTC
>TRBV2|NA|TRBJ1-1|NA
CASSRGGEPEAFF
TGTGCCAGCAGCCGCGGGGGCGAGCCTGAAGCTTTCTTT
>TRBV6-5|TRBD1|TRBJ2-7|few
CASSAQGAGEQYF
TGTGCCAGCAGCGCCCAGGGGGCAGGCGAGCAGTACTTC